This T cell receptor (beta chain) was documented in a study of regulatory T cells in long-lasting Graves disease. Trimming cost V 8 bases and J 1 base, with 11 bases left between them. This CDR3 contains 13 residues. Arm-PCR with iRepertoire HTBI primers amplified the CDR3 regions for these TCR beta libraries. Methods used by the authors: Samples revealed around 56 TRBV and 14 TRBJ segments. In TCRdb, the multiplex PCR reads were re-called with MiXCR into one record per CDR3 protein. V and J calls and clone size were set by TCRdb, not the authors. The sample consists of hundreds of thousands of distinct CDR3 sequences, less than 25% of them appearing once. Findings of the study overall: Persistent disease was associated with favored TRBV28 usage and with favored use of TRBJ1-2 and TRBJ2-5. Among the persistent patients, about 3,000 public clonotypes were shared, more than the roughly 970 shared among new patients.

Concerning this clonotype itself: Its antigen is undetermined.

Time point given: persistent/refractory GD, antithyroid drugs over 5 years with positive TRAb. With RNA extracted from PBMCs as input, the TCR library was made. The starting material was peripheral blood mononuclear cells (PBMCs), obtained when the disease was refractory, from a patient treated with antithyroid drugs. The clonotype comes from a female donor with Graves disease. The gene calls are TRBV12-3 or TRBV12-4 and TRBJ1-1, with D unclear. The CDR3 spells CASGHGENTEAFF. In DNA form, the CDR3 reads TGTGCCAGCGGGCATGGGGAGAACACTGAAGCTTTCTTT.